This is a list of T cell receptor beta chains from one sample in a study of blood T cells in healthy people across ages. TCRdb called the 5' RACE reads again in MiXCR, with one record for every CDR3 protein. Here the sample spans approximately 1.5 million distinct CDR3 sequences, about 31% being singletons. Sequencing input: blood. All receptors derive from a young woman in good health. The CDR3 runs from the conserved cysteine through the conserved F or W. A D gene is named only where the DNA matches it firmly. The size entry is marked missing in some rows and otherwise reads once, few, many or a size class.

clone_size: few; j_call: TRBJ2-5; v_call: TRBV6-1; d_call: -; cdr3_aa: CASSESRRGETQYF; cdr3_nt: TGTGCCAGCAGTGAATCTAGGCGGGGAGAGACCCAGTACTTC
clone_size: -; j_call: TRBJ1-2; v_call: TRBV7-9; d_call: TRBD1; cdr3_aa: CASSGRDRSSDGYTF; cdr3_nt: TGTGCCAGCAGCGGACGGGACAGAAGTTCTGATGGCTACACCTTC
clone_size: -; j_call: TRBJ2-1; v_call: TRBV28; d_call: -; cdr3_aa: CASSFSVNNEQFF; cdr3_nt: TGTGCCAGCAGTTTTTCGGTGAACAATGAGCAGTTCTTC
clone_size: many; j_call: TRBJ2-1; v_call: TRBV4-1; d_call: TRBD2; cdr3_aa: CASSLSYSGGLPSHEQFF; cdr3_nt: TGCGCCAGCAGCCTTTCTTATAGCGGGGGGCTTCCCTCCCATGAGCAGTTCTTC
clone_size: few; j_call: TRBJ2-1; v_call: TRBV4-2; d_call: TRBD2; cdr3_aa: CASSQDPSGGLNPYNEQFF; cdr3_nt: TGTGCCAGCAGCCAAGATCCTAGCGGGGGGCTCAACCCCTACAATGAGCAGTTCTTC
clone_size: many; j_call: TRBJ2-1; v_call: TRBV4-1; d_call: TRBD2; cdr3_aa: CASSQDPAGDTHHYNEQFF; cdr3_nt: TGCGCCAGCAGCCAAGATCCGGCGGGAGACACCCACCACTACAATGAGCAGTTCTTC
clone_size: few; j_call: TRBJ2-7; v_call: TRBV20-1; d_call: -; cdr3_aa: CSAREVREQYF; cdr3_nt: TGCAGTGCTAGAGAAGTGAGAGAGCAGTACTTC
clone_size: -; j_call: TRBJ2-5; v_call: TRBV28; d_call: TRBD2; cdr3_aa: CAGSGGPQETQYF; cdr3_nt: TGTGCCGGGAGCGGGGGGCCCCAAGAGACCCAGTACTTC
clone_size: -; j_call: TRBJ1-2; v_call: TRBV14; d_call: -; cdr3_aa: CASSQAGGTLRDGYTF; cdr3_nt: TGTGCCAGCAGCCAAGCCGGGGGAACCTTAAGAGATGGCTACACCTTC
clone_size: few; j_call: TRBJ1-4; v_call: TRBV6-5; d_call: TRBD1; cdr3_aa: CASSYRGPDEKLFF; cdr3_nt: TGTGCCAGCAGTTACAGGGGGCCGGATGAAAAACTGTTTTTT
clone_size: few; j_call: TRBJ1-5; v_call: TRBV15; d_call: -; cdr3_aa: CATSRGSNQPQHF; cdr3_nt: TGTGCCACCAGCAGAGGTAGCAATCAGCCCCAGCATTTT
clone_size: -; j_call: TRBJ2-3; v_call: TRBV3-1; d_call: -; cdr3_aa: CASSQDQNRGDTQYF; cdr3_nt: TGTGCCAGCAGCCAAGATCAGAACCGCGGAGATACGCAGTATTTT